A selection of T cell receptor beta chains follows, all from one sample in a study of blood T cell repertoires in COVID-19. TCRdb's copy holds only in-frame clones and misses some; the assay was immunoSEQ multiplex PCR. There are roughly 440,000 clones in the sample; about 91% occur only once, and 10% to 15% lies in the top ten. The specimen sequenced was peripheral blood. The source is a woman aged 45-59 years with COVID-19, enrolled during active disease. The CDR3 runs from the conserved cysteine through the conserved F or W. D genes are given only for firm matches. Rows may omit the clone size; those that give it use once, few, many or a size class.

V gene	J gene	D gene	clone size	CDR3 DNA	CDR3 protein
TRBV6-5	TRBJ2-5	TRBD2	once	TGTGCCAGCAGCGGGGGGGAGGAGACCCAGTACTTC	CASSGGEETQYF
TRBV5-1	TRBJ2-3	TRBD1	-	TGCGCCAGCAGCCCACTCCTGGGACAGGGGACAGATACGCAGTATTTT	CASSPLLGQGTDTQYF
TRBV19	TRBJ1-2	TRBD1	-	TGTGCCAGTAGTCTCCTCGGACAGGAATCATTC	CASSLLGQESF
TRBV18	TRBJ2-7	-	-	TGTGCCAGCTCACCAAGGGGAGGCGAGCAGTACTTC	CASSPRGGEQYF
TRBV13	TRBJ2-5	TRBD1	-	TGTGCCAGCAGCCTCTCCCTTCTCCCGGGACAGGGGAGGGAGACCCAGTACTTC	CASSLSLLPGQGRETQYF
TRBV20-1	TRBJ2-1	TRBD2	-	TGCAGTGCTAGTGGTAGGACTAGCGGGGGGCTTTACAATGAGCAGTTCTTC	CSASGRTSGGLYNEQFF
TRBV3-1/TRBV3-2	TRBJ2-2	-	-	TGTGCCAGCAGCCCCAGAGGGGGCGGGGAGCTGTTTTTT	CASSPRGGGELFF
TRBV18	TRBJ1-3	TRBD1	-	TGTGCCAGCTCAAATTCACAGGGGGAAGGAAACACCATATATTTT	CASSNSQGEGNTIYF
TRBV11-2	TRBJ2-3	TRBD2	-	TGTGCCAGCAGCTTAAATAGCGGGGGGTCTGATACGCAGTATTTT	CASSLNSGGSDTQYF
TRBV11-2	TRBJ2-5	TRBD1	once	TGTGCCAGCAGCTTAGGGCCGGGACAGCAAGAGACCCAGTACTTC	CASSLGPGQQETQYF
TRBV30	TRBJ2-1	TRBD1	once	TGTGCCTGGCTTCCCTTACAGGGGTCCGCCGCTGATGAGCAGTTCTTC	CAWLPLQGSAADEQFF
TRBV20-1	TRBJ1-5	TRBD1	-	TGCAGTGCTAGTTCTCCGGGACAGGGAGGCTTTTGGGGACAGCCCCAGCATTTT	CSASSPGQGGFWGQPQHF
TRBV4-1	TRBJ2-7	TRBD1	once	TGCGCCAGCAGACCCGTTCCGGGACAGGGCTACGAGCAGTACTTC	CASRPVPGQGYEQYF
TRBV11-3	TRBJ2-1	TRBD2	-	TGTGCCAGCAGCCTCTTCGCGACGGGGGGGAATGAGCAGTTCTTC	CASSLFATGGNEQFF
TRBV2	TRBJ1-1	-	-	TGTGCCAGCAGTGACTCCCCTGAAGCTTTCTTT	CASSDSPEAFF
TRBV18	TRBJ1-4	-	-	TGTGCCAGCTCACCGTCGGGGAGGGATGAAAAACTGTTTTTT	CASSPSGRDEKLFF
TRBV11-2	TRBJ1-3	TRBD1	-	TGTGCCAGCAGCTTAGAGGCAGGGGGAGGAAACACCATATATTTT	CASSLEAGGGNTIYF
TRBV5-4	TRBJ2-1	TRBD2	-	TGTGCCAGCAGCTTGCCTAGCGGGGGGGCCGCCTACAATGAGCAGTTCTTC	CASSLPSGGAAYNEQFF
TRBV7-9	TRBJ2-7	-	few	TGTGCCAGCAGCCTGCAGGGGGGCGAGCAGTACTTC	CASSLQGGEQYF
TRBV2	TRBJ2-5	-	-	TGTGCCACCTGGGCGAGTAAAGAGACCCAGTACTTC	CATWASKETQYF
TRBV7-8	TRBJ2-7	TRBD2	-	TGTGCCAGCTCGTCTTTTCGGGGGGGGTACCACGAGCAGTACTTC	CASSSFRGGYHEQYF
TRBV5-1	TRBJ2-1	-	-	TGCGCCAGCAGTTCCGATCCGGGAAGTGAGCAGTTCTTC	CASSSDPGSEQFF
TRBV3-1/TRBV3-2	TRBJ2-3	TRBD2	-	TGTGCCAGCAGCTTTGGGACTAGCGGGGGCTATAGCACAGATACGCAGTATTTT	CASSFGTSGGYSTDTQYF
TRBV2	TRBJ2-7	TRBD1	-	TGTGCCAGCAGTACCCTCGCCAGGGGGCCACGCGAGCAGTACTTC	CASSTLARGPREQYF
TRBV7-7	TRBJ1-3	-	-	TGTGCCAGCAGCTCCGGACAGCCTGGGGGTGGAAACACCATATATTTT	CASSSGQPGGGNTIYF
TRBV28	TRBJ1-5	-	-	TGTGCCAGCAGATCCCCCCGCACAGGGATTCAGCCCCAGCATTTT	CASRSPRTGIQPQHF
TRBV6-4	TRBJ1-6	-	-	TGTGCCAGCAGGGACAGCTCTTATAATTCACCCCTCCACTTT	CASRDSSYNSPLHF
TRBV6-5	TRBJ1-1	-	-	TGTGCCAGCAGTTATGGGCCTTCAGGGACTGAAGCTTTCTTT	CASSYGPSGTEAFF
TRBV4-2	TRBJ2-2	-	-	TGTGCCAGCAGCCAAGAACGCCTGGAGGGGGAGCTGTTTTTT	CASSQERLEGELFF
TRBV19	TRBJ2-5	TRBD2	-	TGTGCCAGTAGTATTGGACTAGCGGGGGGTCAAGAGACCCAGTACTTC	CASSIGLAGGQETQYF
TRBV2	TRBJ1-4	-	-	TGTGCCAGCAGTAACAAGAGGGCTAATGAAAAACTGTTTTTT	CASSNKRANEKLFF
TRBV11-2	TRBJ1-6	-	-	TGTGCCAGCAGCTGGGGGCCCCTAGGGCCCCTCCACTTT	CASSWGPLGPLHF
TRBV9	TRBJ2-2	-	-	TGTGCCAGCAGCGTCGACAGAATCCTTACCGGGGAGCTGTTTTTT	CASSVDRILTGELFF
TRBV27	TRBJ2-3	-	-	TGTGCCAGCAGTCCCTTGGGTGCAGGTTCGAAAAATACGCAGTATTTT	CASSPLGAGSKNTQYF
TRBV6-5	TRBJ1-3	-	-	TGTGCCAGCAGCTCCCCCTCTGGAAACACCATATATTTT	CASSSPSGNTIYF
TRBV7-2	TRBJ1-2	TRBD1	-	TGTGCCAGCAGCTTTTTCGCGGGACAGTCGGGCTATGGCTACACCTTC	CASSFFAGQSGYGYTF
TRBV6-5	TRBJ1-2	TRBD1	-	TGTGCCAGCAGAAGACAGGGGGCTGTGAACTATGGCTACACCTTC	CASRRQGAVNYGYTF
TRBV10-3	TRBJ1-1	-	-	TGTGCCATCAGTGAGTCGAGGCAGACCACTGAAGCTTTCTTT	CAISESRQTTEAFF
TRBV19	TRBJ2-2	-	-	TGTGCCACCAGACAGGTCCACAACACCGGGGAGCTGTTTTTT	CATRQVHNTGELFF
TRBV30	TRBJ1-1	-	-	TGTGCCTGGAGCCCCGGCACTGAAGCTTTCTTT	CAWSPGTEAFF
TRBV5-4	TRBJ2-4	-	-	TGTGCCAGCAGCTTGGGCGGGGAATCCATTCAGTACTTC	CASSLGGESIQYF
TRBV11-2	TRBJ1-5	-	-	TGTGCCAGCAGCTTAGATCTGGGTGGAGCCCAGCCCCAGCATTTT	CASSLDLGGAQPQHF
TRBV18	TRBJ1-1	-	-	TGTGCCAGCTCACGCGGGACGCCGATGAACACTGAAGCTTTCTTT	CASSRGTPMNTEAFF
TRBV24-1	TRBJ2-7	-	once	TGTGCCACCAGTGATGGGGCCTTGGCGGACAGCTCCTACGAGCAGTACTTC	CATSDGALADSSYEQYF
TRBV15	TRBJ1-4	TRBD1	-	TGTGCCACCAGCAGAGGACAGGGGAGTGAAAAACTGTTTTTT	CATSRGQGSEKLFF
TRBV5-1	TRBJ1-1	TRBD1	-	TGCGCCAGCAGCTCTCGGACAGGGGCCGGAACTGAAGCTTTCTTT	CASSSRTGAGTEAFF
TRBV30	TRBJ2-2	TRBD2	once	TGTGCCTGGAGTCTCAGCAGGACTAGCGGAACCGGGGAGCTGTTTTTT	CAWSLSRTSGTGELFF
TRBV7-9	TRBJ1-2	-	-	TGTGCCAGCAGCTTAGGGGCAGGGGATACCTTC	CASSLGAGDTF
TRBV7-9	TRBJ1-2	-	-	TGTGCCAGCAGCTTAACGGAGGGCGGCTACACCTTC	CASSLTEGGYTF
TRBV19	TRBJ2-2	-	once	TGTGCCAGTAGTAGTGTCGTCTACACCGGGGAGCTGTTTTTT	CASSSVVYTGELFF
TRBV12-5	TRBJ1-1	-	once	TGTGCTAGTGGTTCCAACAGGGTTGAGAGAACTGAAGCTTTCTTT	CASGSNRVERTEAFF
TRBV2	TRBJ2-7	TRBD2	-	TGTGCCAGCAGGGCCGAGTTTGCGGGGGGCCTCTCCTACGAGCAGTACTTC	CASRAEFAGGLSYEQYF
TRBV5-1	TRBJ2-7	-	-	TGCGCCAGCAGCTTTGGTGACATCGCGACCTACGAGCAGTACTTC	CASSFGDIATYEQYF
TRBV28	TRBJ1-4	-	-	TGTGCCAGCACCCCGGGCGGGGGAGTTGAAAAACTGTTTTTT	CASTPGGGVEKLFF
TRBV6-5	TRBJ2-2	TRBD1	-	TGTGCCAGCAGTACTCGGGACAGGACCGGGGAGCTGTTTTTT	CASSTRDRTGELFF
TRBV2	TRBJ2-1	-	-	TGTGCCAGCAAGATTCTAGGCTCTTCGATGGATGAGCAGTTCTTC	CASKILGSSMDEQFF
TRBV7-9	TRBJ1-2	-	few	TGTGCCAGCAGCTCGTTCACCACACAGGGAAAAGGCGGCTACACCTTC	CASSSFTTQGKGGYTF
TRBV5-1	TRBJ1-1	-	-	TGCGCCAGCAGCTTGACCGGGTCCTCCACTGAAGCTTTCTTT	CASSLTGSSTEAFF
TRBV3-1/TRBV3-2	TRBJ2-1	-	-	TGTGCCAGCAGCCCCATACCGGGGGGCAGGGACAATGAGCAGTTCTTC	CASSPIPGGRDNEQFF
TRBV7-2	TRBJ2-7	-	-	TGTGCCAGCAGCTTAGACAGCCAACTCTACGAGCAGTACTTC	CASSLDSQLYEQYF